The 10 T cell receptor beta chains below were found in one sample sequenced in a study of cytomegalovirus exposure and HLA in healthy donors (dated by TCRdb to about 2017). Library generation was performed with the immunoSEQ multiplex PCR assay. For the multiplex PCR, a mixture combining 60 forward primers for TCR Vbeta segments and 13 reverse primers for TCR Jbeta segments was used. TCRdb obtained this table from immuneACCESS and retained in-frame rearrangements with V and J assigned. These tables miss some clones; where compared with another copy, unresolved V genes account for less than half of the shortfall, and the remainder is unexplained. Within this sample are about 150,000 clones, with less than 10% of them counted one time only. Jointly, the top ten make up under 2% of the sample. What was sequenced was PBMCs. Receptors originate from a man aged 45 to 65 in good health and CMV-seronegative.

This rearrangement joins TRBV6-1 to TRBJ2-1; TRBD1 aligns across 7 bases. Germline assignment: CDR1 MNHNS and CDR2 SASEGT. There are 12 residues in the CDR3. The V gene end was trimmed by 7 bases and the J gene end by 5 bases; junction bases not matched to a gene: 2. CDR3 nucleotides: TGTGCCAGCAAGGACAGGAACAATGAGCAGTTCTTC. Translated: CASKDRNNEQFF.

The rearrangement uses TRBV5-6 and TRBJ2-7; D call uncertain. V shed 3 bases and J shed 4 bases, with 17 bases lying between them. Germline V lookup: CDR1 SGHDT, CDR2 YYEEEE. CDR3 size: 15 residues. For the CDR3, the DNA is TGTGCCAGCAGCTCCGACCCCCGAAAACAGTACGAGCAGTACTTC. Translation: CASSSDPRKQYEQYF. Based on the CDR3 plus reference TRBV5-6 and TRBJ2-7, the full variable domain is DAGVTQSPTHLIKTRGQQVTLRCSPKSGHDTVSWYQQALGQGPQFIFQYYEEEERQRGNFPDRFSGHQFPNYSSELNVNALLLGDSALYLCASSSDPRKQYEQYFGPGTRLTVT.

The chain combines TRBV9 with TRBJ2-1; D perhaps matches TRBD1 (6 bases). CDR1 and CDR2 (germline): SGDLS, YYNGEE. The V end lost 7 bases, the J end lost 6 bases, and 17 bases lay between the germline ends. This CDR3 is built from 14 residues. The CDR3 nucleotides are TGTGCCAGCTCTATCCAGGAAGGGGGCAATGAGCAGTTCTTC. Translation gives CASSIQEGGNEQFF.

The chain uses TRBV9 and TRBJ2-1; 16 bases align to TRBD2. The CDR3 extends over 17 amino acids. V dropped 4 bases and J dropped 1; count of bases not matched to a gene: 2. Per the germline V gene, CDR1 is SGDLS and CDR2 is YYNGEE. This CDR3 reads CASSPGLAGGSYNEQFF. The CDR3 bases are TGTGCCAGCAGCCCGGGACTAGCGGGAGGGTCCTACAATGAGCAGTTCTTC.

The CDR3 sequence is CASSRQLAGGADTQYF. The CDR3 nucleotides read TGTGCCAGCAGCCGCCAACTAGCGGGGGGTGCAGATACGCAGTATTTT. The chain links TRBV7-2 to TRBJ2-3, with 12 bases that match TRBD2. CDR3 size: 16 residues. J gave up 4 bases and V 5 bases, and 7 bases lay outside the gene matches. Germline V gene sequence: CDR1 SGHTA, CDR2 FQGNSA.

The chain links TRBV27 to TRBJ2-5; 7 positions match TRBD1. The V segment lost 0 bases and the J segment 1 base; nucleotides outside the gene matches: 2. CDR1 and CDR2 from the germline V gene are MNHEY and SMNVEV (reference sequence). There are 15 residues in the CDR3. CDR3 residues: CASSLSTGRQETQYF. The CDR3 DNA follows: TGTGCCAGCAGTTTATCGACAGGGCGCCAAGAGACCCAGTACTTC.

This chain uses TRBV29-1 with TRBJ2-1, with 8 bases lining up with TRBD2. Trimming took 6 bases from V and 3 from J; bases not matched to a gene: 13. This CDR3 has 16 amino acids. CDR1 is SQVTM and CDR2 is ANQGSEA in the germline V gene. The CDR3 loop is CSVRQEPGLVYNEQFF. CDR3 DNA: TGCAGCGTACGACAGGAACCGGGACTAGTCTACAATGAGCAGTTCTTC.

The CDR3 DNA reads as TGTGCCAGCAGCCTACTGGGGGCCCGCGAGCAGTACTTC. Translated, it gives CASSLLGAREQYF. The chain combines TRBV7-2 with TRBJ2-7; maybe TRBD1 (6 bases). Germline assignment: CDR1 SGHTA and CDR2 FQGNSA. This CDR3 contains 13 residues. V was clipped by 5 bases and J by 6 bases, with 14 bases between them.

This sequence joins TRBV30 and TRBJ2-5; maybe TRBD2 (5 bases). This CDR3 is 15 amino acids long. Per germline, CDR1 GTSNPN and CDR2 SVGIG (reference sequence). The V gene lost 1 base and the J gene lost 0 bases, with 12 bases spanning the gap. DNA for the CDR3: TGTGCCTGGAGTGGGCGGGCTATATACCAAGAGACCCAGTACTTC. Encoded protein: CAWSGRAIYQETQYF.

DNA for the CDR3: TGTGCCAGCAGTTCCCCGAGGGATCTTAACTATGGCTACACCTTC. This gives the protein CASSSPRDLNYGYTF. V and J are TRBV6-5 and TRBJ1-2; D unresolved. V was trimmed by 4 bases and J by 1 base, leaving 13 bases between them. From germline, CDR1 is MNHEY and CDR2 SVGAGI. The CDR3 extends over 15 amino acids.